This T cell receptor (beta chain) was captured by sequencing in a study of cytomegalovirus exposure and HLA in healthy donors. About the study: Prior work identified around 100 million unique TCR beta sequences in some 180 million T cells.

Primers: 60 Vbeta forward and 13 Jbeta reverse. This table comes from immunoSEQ multiplex PCR, and its TCRdb copy is limited to in-frame clones, with some not included. Of 150,000 to 200,000 clones listed, 78% are singletons. Of note for this clone: The antigen remains undetermined.

The CDR3 extends over 17 amino acids. V lost 4 bases and J lost 0; bases outside the gene matches: 10. CDR1 is SGHAT and CDR2 is FQNNGV in the germline V gene. Study outcomes and limitations: From TCR beta sequences, most subjects' HLA-A and HLA-B alleles were reportedly predicted accurately. One variant, a missense change in DCLRE1C, was linked in a later analysis to TCR beta V- and J-gene trimming.

The chain couples TRBV11-2 to TRBJ2-7; 9 bases match TRBD2. This clonotype originated in a woman aged 25 to 39 in good health and CMV-seropositive. The sequenced material came from PBMCs. DNA of the CDR3: TGTGCCAGCAGCTCGTACCTCCATAGCGGGGGCTCCTACGAGCAGTACTTC. Its translation is CASSSYLHSGGSYEQYF.